The rows below give T cell receptor beta chains drawn from one sample of a study of PD-L1 blockade in urothelial cancer. Sequenced by immunoSEQ multiplex PCR; TCRdb stores in-frame clones only, minus some. Of approximately 90,000 clones in the sample, roughly 89% were seen once. Sequences were derived from PBMCs, sampled around atezolizumab (anti-PD-L1) treatment. The receptors stem from a man aged 55 to 70 with urothelial cancer. CDR3s include the opening cysteine and the closing phenylalanine or tryptophan. The order of the fields is V gene, clone size, CDR3 length, CDR3 protein. The size entry is marked missing in some rows and otherwise reads once, few, many or a size class.

V gene: TRBV4-2; clone size: NA; CDR3 length: 15; CDR3 protein: CASSPLDRGTDTQYF
V gene: TRBV30; clone size: NA; CDR3 length: 10; CDR3 protein: CAWEGGGYTF
V gene: TRBV21-1; clone size: NA; CDR3 length: 14; CDR3 protein: CASSNLGHHEKLFF
V gene: TRBV6-4; clone size: NA; CDR3 length: 15; CDR3 protein: CASSAAGAAPDTQYF
V gene: TRBV19; clone size: NA; CDR3 length: 15; CDR3 protein: CASSPSPIGDREQYF
V gene: TRBV7-2; clone size: few; CDR3 length: 17; CDR3 protein: CASSLPYGTGNYNEQFF
V gene: TRBV11-1; clone size: NA; CDR3 length: 14; CDR3 protein: CASSSGTGGYGYTF
V gene: TRBV11-1; clone size: NA; CDR3 length: 15; CDR3 protein: CASSYRGTSTDTQYF
V gene: TRBV5-1; clone size: NA; CDR3 length: 14; CDR3 protein: CASSGLTNTGELFF
V gene: TRBV2; clone size: NA; CDR3 length: 13; CDR3 protein: CASSEAGDYGYTF
V gene: TRBV19; clone size: NA; CDR3 length: 15; CDR3 protein: CASSLQGTRTDTQYF
V gene: TRBV28; clone size: NA; CDR3 length: 16; CDR3 protein: CASSSGAGGSNTEAFF
V gene: TRBV5-4; clone size: NA; CDR3 length: 15; CDR3 protein: CASSSSGAPTDTQYF
V gene: TRBV5-1; clone size: NA; CDR3 length: 14; CDR3 protein: CASSFRDYSYEQYF
V gene: TRBV5-5; clone size: few; CDR3 length: 14; CDR3 protein: CASSLDSSNQPQHF
V gene: TRBV5-1; clone size: NA; CDR3 length: 15; CDR3 protein: CASSDPQGRSEKLFF
V gene: TRBV4-3; clone size: NA; CDR3 length: 15; CDR3 protein: CASSQAGAGANVLTF
V gene: TRBV7-2; clone size: once; CDR3 length: 16; CDR3 protein: CASSLLGIAGSYEQYF